This TCR beta chain was found in a study of identifying expanded T cells in peripheral blood. Overall study results and limits: Technical replicates showed roughly 1.2 changed clones; roughly two weeks 15 to 20; four weeks 19. Clone count variance between roughly two-week samples rose with total template count.

The CDR3 totals 14 residues. The germline V and J ends were trimmed by 0 bases and 6 bases, with 13 bases remaining between them. Germline assignment: CDR1 SQVTM and CDR2 ANQGSEA. The data were produced by immunoSEQ multiplex PCR, yet TCRdb's version contains in-frame clones alone and is incomplete. The sample has about 100,000 clones; approximately 88% are singletons. Details on this clone: The antigen is unknown.

During the collection period, no donor immune events like infections were recorded. V is TRBV29-1 and J is TRBJ2-3; tentatively, D is TRBD1 or TRBD2 (6 bases each). The clonotype was recovered from a person aged 18 to 70 in good health. The sequenced material came from blood. The CDR3 coding sequence is TGCAGCGTTGAAGACGTGGTGGGGGGCGATACGCAGTATTTT. It codes for CSVEDVVGGDTQYF.